The TCR beta chain under discussion was sequenced for a study of T cells in Graves' hyperthyroidism and ophthalmopathy. Amplified TCR beta CDR3 regions derived from RNA transcripts. TCR CDR3 regions were first amplified by RT-PCR with HTBI primers. Using its own MiXCR run on the multiplex PCR reads, TCRdb lists one record per CDR3 protein. The sample has 250,000 to 350,000 distinct CDR3 sequences, 15% to 20% seen once. The CDR3 length is 12 residues. The V and J ends lost 7 bases and 1 base respectively, with 8 bases between them. CDR1 GTSNPN and CDR2 SVGIG come from the germline V gene (reference sequence). Subjects aged 18 to 65 presented with newly diagnosed hyperthyroidism of less than 2 months' duration. Uncontrolled infection, other autoimmune disease, pregnancy or lactation excluded patients. Findings of the study overall: Most thyroid clonotypes with frequency above 0.001 were detected in blood. Ophthalmopathy was told apart from stable hyperthyroidism by a 13 V-J model.

This clonotype was counted many times. The antigen is not known. This rearrangement joins TRBV30 to TRBJ1-5; D unresolved. This clonotype was sampled from a man aged 25 to 40 with Graves' hyperthyroidism. The specimen was blood. In DNA, the CDR3 is TGTGCCTATTGTGCCAGCAATCAGCCCCAGCATTTT. This encodes CAYCASNQPQHF.